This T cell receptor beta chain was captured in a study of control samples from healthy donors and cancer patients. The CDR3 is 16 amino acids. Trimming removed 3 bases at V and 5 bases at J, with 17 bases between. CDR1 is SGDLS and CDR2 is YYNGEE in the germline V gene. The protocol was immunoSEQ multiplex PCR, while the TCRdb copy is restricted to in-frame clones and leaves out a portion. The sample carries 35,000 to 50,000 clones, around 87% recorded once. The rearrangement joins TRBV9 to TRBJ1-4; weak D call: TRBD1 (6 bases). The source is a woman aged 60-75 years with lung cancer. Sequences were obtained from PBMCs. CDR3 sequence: CASSDPIRGRNEKLFF. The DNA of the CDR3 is TGTGCCAGCAGCGACCCAATCCGGGGGCGGAATGAAAAACTGTTTTTT.